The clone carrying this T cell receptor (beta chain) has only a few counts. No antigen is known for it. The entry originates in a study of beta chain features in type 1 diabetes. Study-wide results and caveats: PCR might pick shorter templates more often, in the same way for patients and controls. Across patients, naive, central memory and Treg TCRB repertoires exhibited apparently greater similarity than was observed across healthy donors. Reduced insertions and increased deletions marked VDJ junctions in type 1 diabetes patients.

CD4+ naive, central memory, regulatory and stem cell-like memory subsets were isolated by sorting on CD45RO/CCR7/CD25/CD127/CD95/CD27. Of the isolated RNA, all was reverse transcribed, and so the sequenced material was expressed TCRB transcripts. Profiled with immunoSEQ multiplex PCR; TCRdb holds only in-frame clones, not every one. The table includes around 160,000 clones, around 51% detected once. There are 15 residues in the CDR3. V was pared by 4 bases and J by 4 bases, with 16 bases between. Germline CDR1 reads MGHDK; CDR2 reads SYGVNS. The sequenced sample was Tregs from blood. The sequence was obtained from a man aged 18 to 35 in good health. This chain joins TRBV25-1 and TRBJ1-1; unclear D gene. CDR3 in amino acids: CASSVQSKGSTEAFF. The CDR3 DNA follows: TGTGCCAGCAGTGTTCAATCAAAAGGGAGCACTGAAGCTTTCTTT. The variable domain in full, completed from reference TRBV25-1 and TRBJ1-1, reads EADIYQTPRYLVIGTGKKITLECSQTMGHDKMYWYQQDPGMELHLIHYSYGVNSTEKGDLSSESTVSRIRTEHFPLTLESARPSHTSQYLCASSVQSKGSTEAFFGQGTRLTVV.